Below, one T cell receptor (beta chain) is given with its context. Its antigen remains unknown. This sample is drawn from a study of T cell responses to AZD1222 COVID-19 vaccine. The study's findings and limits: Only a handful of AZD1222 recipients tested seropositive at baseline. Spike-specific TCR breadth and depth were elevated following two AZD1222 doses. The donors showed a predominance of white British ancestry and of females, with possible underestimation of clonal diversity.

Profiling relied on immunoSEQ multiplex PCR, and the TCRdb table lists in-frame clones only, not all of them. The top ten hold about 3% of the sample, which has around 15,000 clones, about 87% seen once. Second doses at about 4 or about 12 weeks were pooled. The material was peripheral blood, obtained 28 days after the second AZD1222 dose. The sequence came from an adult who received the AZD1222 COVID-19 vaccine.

The CDR3 nucleotides read TGTGCCAGCAGCTCTTTCTCCCCGGGGGCTGAAGCTTTCTTT. The encoded protein is CASSSFSPGAEAFF. This chain joins TRBV5-4 and TRBJ1-1; a possible D gene is TRBD1 (5 bases). Germline V lookup: CDR1 SGHNT, CDR2 YYREEE (reference sequence). Trimming left V 3 bases short and J 6 bases short, with 15 bases between. The CDR3 loop spans 14 amino acids.